One sample yielded the 29 T cell receptor beta chains listed below, sequenced in a study of cytomegalovirus exposure and HLA in healthy donors. With 60 Vbeta and 13 Jbeta primers, the PCR was carried out. Some clones are missing from TCRdb's copy, which holds only in-frame ones; the method was immunoSEQ multiplex PCR. The table lists about 120,000 clones, 77% of them singletons. What was sequenced was PBMCs. All receptors come from a male donor in good health and CMV-seropositive.

The chain employs TRBV7-3 and TRBJ2-3; 7 bases map to TRBD2. Germline trimming cut 3 bases from V and 6 bases from J; bases unmatched to any gene: 6. Germline CDR1 is SGHTA and CDR2 is FQGTGA. The CDR3 has 14 residues. The CDR3 coding sequence is TGTGCCAGCAGCTTGGGGCTAGCGGTTGATACGCAGTATTTT. Encoded protein: CASSLGLAVDTQYF.

This rearrangement joins TRBV6-6 to TRBJ2-5; TRBD1 matches 9 bases. The CDR3 loop spans 14 amino acids. Germline CDR1 MNHNY, CDR2 SVGAGI (reference sequence). The V segment lost 5 bases and the J segment 4 bases; nucleotides outside the gene matches: 5. CDR3 sequence reads: CASSHGDRAETQYF. The CDR3 DNA is TGTGCCAGCAGTCACGGGGACAGGGCAGAGACCCAGTACTTC.

The gene calls are TRBV5-1 and TRBJ1-2; TRBD1 might be the D (6 bases). The V end lost 7 bases, the J end lost 6 bases, and 19 bases lay between the germline ends. CDR1 is SGHRS, CDR2 YFSETQ, per germline. The CDR3 runs to 14 residues. CDR3 region: CASQFRGGADGYTF. DNA for the CDR3: TGCGCCAGCCAATTCCGGGGGGGGGCAGATGGCTACACCTTC.

The chain is built from TRBV10-3 and TRBJ2-1; the match to TRBD2 covers 8 bases. This CDR3 has 15 amino acids. Germline CDR1 and CDR2: ENHRY and SYGVKD. J was trimmed by 2 bases and V by 4 bases; bases with no gene match: 4. DNA of the CDR3: TGTGCCATCAGTGGGTCGGGGGGGCCCTACAATGAGCAGTTCTTC. Its protein product is CAISGSGGPYNEQFF.

The CDR3 DNA is TGCAGCGTTGTAGGGGCCGCGAACACCGGGGAGCTGTTTTTT. Protein product: CSVVGAANTGELFF. The V call is TRBV29-1, the J call TRBJ2-2, with D perhaps matching TRBD1 (5 bases). The CDR3 extends over 14 amino acids. The V end lost 4 bases, the J end lost 0 bases, and 9 bases lay between the germline ends. The germline V gene has CDR1 SQVTM and CDR2 ANQGSEA.

About this clone: This sample includes further DNA sequences coding for the same CDR3. This chain joins TRBV27 and TRBJ2-1, with no clear D. Germline V gene sequence: CDR1 MNHEY, CDR2 SMNVEV (reference sequence). The CDR3 extends over 13 amino acids. The ends were cut back, 3 bases at V and 6 bases at J, with 9 bases in the middle. CDR3 in amino acids: CASSFGSVNEQFF. In DNA, the CDR3 is TGTGCCAGCAGTTTTGGTAGTGTCAATGAGCAGTTCTTC.

V gene TRBV2 combines with J gene TRBJ2-7; a weak D match, TRBD2 (7 bases). This CDR3 region has 14 residues. V was pared by 3 bases and J by 5 bases, with 14 bases between. Germline V gene data show CDR1 as SNHLY and CDR2 as FYNNEI. For the CDR3, the DNA is TGTGCCAGCAGTGACGGGGGGCGCTTCGACGAGCAGTACTTC. It is translated as CASSDGGRFDEQYF.

The V and J genes are TRBV6-1 and TRBJ1-6; no clear D gene. V lost 6 bases to trimming and J lost 13 bases, with 22 bases between them. From germline, CDR1 is MNHNS and CDR2 SASEGT. There are 15 residues in the CDR3. The CDR3 loop reads CASSAGGQPLSPLHF. The CDR3 region has the DNA TGTGCCAGCAGCGCGGGTGGGCAGCCATTGTCGCCCCTCCACTTT.

The V call is TRBV6-1, the J call TRBJ2-2; perhaps TRBD2 as D (6 bases). Germline V lookup: CDR1 MNHNS, CDR2 SASEGT. Trimming left V 1 base short and J 1 base short, with 7 bases between. The CDR3 consists of 15 residues. CDR3 loop: CASSEGGMNTGELFF. CDR3 sequence (DNA): TGTGCCAGCAGTGAAGGCGGGATGAACACCGGGGAGCTGTTTTTT.

The chain employs TRBV19 and TRBJ1-1; 12 positions match TRBD1. The CDR3 contains 14 residues. J lost 2 bases, V lost 10 bases, and 5 bases had no gene match. The germline V gene has CDR1 LNHDA and CDR2 SQIVND (reference sequence). In DNA, the CDR3 is TGTGCCATCGGGACAGGGGGCGCAAACACTGAAGCTTTCTTT. The encoded protein is CAIGTGGANTEAFF.

This chain connects TRBV10-3 to TRBJ2-1, with TRBD1 matching 7 bases. The CDR3 extends over 15 amino acids. V lost 3 bases and J lost 3; bases outside the gene matches: 5. Germline loops: CDR1 ENHRY, CDR2 SYGVKD. The CDR3, as DNA: TGTGCCATCAGTGATGGTCAGGGGGACTACAATGAGCAGTTCTTC. Amino acids: CAISDGQGDYNEQFF.

Comments on this clone: One end of the junction varies from germline; a read error may be responsible. The genes are TRBV5-1 and TRBJ2-1, with 8 bases identical to TRBD2. This CDR3 is 14 amino acids long. Germline V gene sequence: CDR1 SGHRS, CDR2 YFSETQ. The CDR3 loop reads CASSPGTSSNGQFF. The CDR3 DNA follows: TGCGCCAGCAGCCCCGGGACTAGTAGCAATGGGCAGTTCTTC.

This rearrangement joins TRBV19 to TRBJ1-1; D is unresolved. Looked up from germline, CDR1 is LNHDA and CDR2 is SQIVND (reference sequence). Trimming took off 4 bases at V and 5 bases at J, with 17 bases between the two ends. The CDR3 totals 15 residues. The CDR3 coding sequence is TGTGCCAGTAGTAACACCTTCGGGGTGCAGACTGAAGCTTTCTTT. This sequence encodes CASSNTFGVQTEAFF.

The rearrangement uses TRBV5-4 and TRBJ1-2; D is unclear. This CDR3 is 12 amino acids long. From germline, CDR1 is SGHNT and CDR2 YYREEE (reference sequence). With 0 bases removed from V and 8 bases from J, the gap between germline ends came to 8 bases. The CDR3 here is CASSLVGEGYTF. In DNA form, the CDR3 reads TGTGCCAGCAGCTTGGTGGGCGAAGGCTACACCTTC.

The chain recombines TRBV19 with TRBJ1-1, with 8 nucleotides matching TRBD1. V dropped 4 bases and J dropped 1; count of bases not matched to a gene: 5. This CDR3 spans 15 amino acids. The V gene's germline CDR1 is LNHDA and CDR2 SQIVND (reference sequence). Written as DNA, the CDR3 is TGTGCCAGTAGTACAACGGACAGGGCGAACACTGAAGCTTTCTTT. Protein sequence: CASSTTDRANTEAFF.

This chain links TRBV9 with TRBJ2-7, with 7 bases that match TRBD1. There are 16 residues in the CDR3. V was clipped by 0 bases and J by 4 bases; unmatched bases: 10. Looked up from germline, CDR1 is SGDLS and CDR2 is YYNGEE. The CDR3 loop reads CASSVEGAGAPYEQYF. The CDR3 coding sequence is TGTGCCAGCAGCGTAGAGGGGGCAGGTGCCCCGTACGAGCAGTACTTC.

V and J are TRBV19 and TRBJ1-2, with D hard to call. The CDR3 is made up of 13 amino acids. CDR1 is LNHDA, CDR2 SQIVND, per germline (reference sequence). V was pared by 4 bases and J by 8 bases, with 14 bases between. CDR3 sequence reads: CASSTGSRGGYTF. The CDR3 nucleotides are TGTGCCAGTAGTACCGGGTCTCGAGGGGGCTACACCTTC.

The chain recombines TRBV19 with TRBJ1-2; D remains ambiguous. V was pared by 1 base and J by 2 bases, with 11 bases between. Germline V gene sequence: CDR1 LNHDA, CDR2 SQIVND (reference sequence). CDR3 length: 15 amino acids. DNA for the CDR3: TGTGCCAGTAGTATAGCCCGGACGGGAAACTATGGCTACACCTTC. This translates into CASSIARTGNYGYTF.

The rearrangement uses TRBV18 and TRBJ2-1, with 10 bases aligning to TRBD2. This CDR3 is 15 amino acids long. The germline gives CDR1 KGHSH, CDR2 LQKENI. V lost 5 bases, J lost 9 bases, and 10 bases stayed unmatched. The CDR3 here is CASSSLAGEVSEQFF. As DNA, the CDR3 is TGTGCCAGCTCATCCCTAGCGGGAGAGGTTTCTGAGCAGTTCTTC.

V gene TRBV15 combines with J gene TRBJ2-7, with TRBD1 identical over 9 bases. Germline values: CDR1 LNHNV, CDR2 YYDKDF (reference sequence). The CDR3 has 15 residues. With 1 base clipped from V and 2 bases from J, the junction kept 3 bases outside the gene matches. CDR3 bases: TGTGCCACCAGCAGAGTTGGGACAGGGCCCTACGAGCAGTACTTC. It yields the protein CATSRVGTGPYEQYF.

This sequence joins TRBV7-2 and TRBJ1-1, with 9 bases lining up with TRBD1. The germline CDR1 and CDR2 sequences are SGHTA and FQGNSA. The CDR3 has 13 amino acids. Losses at the gene ends were 3 bases for V and 8 bases for J; bases not matched to a gene: 4. CDR3 sequence reads: CASSFTGGGEAFF. CDR3 DNA: TGTGCCAGCAGCTTCACAGGGGGCGGGGAAGCTTTCTTT.

The chain combines TRBV7-6 with TRBJ2-7, with D possibly matching TRBD2 (5 bases). The CDR3 totals 14 residues. V was shortened by 1 base and J by 5 bases, with 12 bases between the two germline ends. The V gene's germline CDR1 is SGHVS and CDR2 FNYEAQ. The CDR3 is CASSLGQPGNEQYF. CDR3 DNA sequence: TGTGCCAGCAGCTTAGGGCAGCCGGGGAACGAGCAGTACTTC.

The chain carries TRBV7-2 and TRBJ2-5; D is unresolved. This CDR3 region has 12 residues. Per germline, CDR1 SGHTA and CDR2 FQGNSA. Trimming cost V 4 bases and J 5 bases, with 8 bases left between them. CDR3 nucleotides: TGTGCCAGCAGCTCCCAACTTGAGACCCAGTACTTC. Protein: CASSSQLETQYF.

This clone has a count of ten or more. The identical CDR3 is also encoded by other nucleotide sequences in the sample. This sequence joins TRBV6-4 and TRBJ2-3, with D tentatively TRBD2 (6 bases). V was pared by 0 bases and J by 1 base, with 8 bases between. Germline CDR1 MRHNA, CDR2 SNTAGT. The CDR3 is 15 residues long. The CDR3 DNA sequence: TGTGCCAGCAGTGACTCTGGCGGGGGCACAGATACGCAGTATTTT. It is translated as CASSDSGGGTDTQYF.

V gene TRBV18 combines with J gene TRBJ2-1; D unresolved. V lost 3 bases and J lost 9, with 9 bases in between. The germline V gene encodes CDR1 KGHSH and CDR2 LQKENI. This CDR3 is built from 12 residues. The CDR3 reads CASSPSLSEQFF. As DNA, the CDR3 is TGTGCCAGCTCACCGTCCCTTAGTGAGCAGTTCTTC.

This clone is a singleton in its sample. The gene calls are TRBV28 and TRBJ1-1, with 7 bases that match TRBD1. The V and J ends lost 8 bases and 0 bases, in that order; junction bases with no gene match: 9. The CDR3 is 15 amino acids. Germline CDR1 is MDHEN and CDR2 is SYDVKM. In nucleotides, the CDR3 is TGTGCCAGCTTTAACAGGGGACTCATGAACACTGAAGCTTTCTTT. Translated, it gives CASFNRGLMNTEAFF.

The chain has TRBV2 and TRBJ1-2, with D uncertain. CDR3 size: 15 residues. The ends were cut back, 4 bases at V and 6 bases at J, with 18 bases in the middle. CDR1 is SNHLY and CDR2 is FYNNEI in the germline V gene. In nucleotides, the CDR3 is TGTGCCAGCAGTGTGTTGGCAGATCAGTCCCATGGCTACACCTTC. This sequence encodes CASSVLADQSHGYTF.

The chain carries TRBV21-1 and TRBJ2-7; the DNA was not used to check the table's D call, TRBD1. TRBV21-1 is classified as a pseudogene. There are 15 residues in the CDR3. For the CDR3, the DNA is TGTGCCAGCAGTCGACCGGGACAGGGTTCGAACGAGCAGTACTTC. This gives the protein CASSRPGQGSNEQYF.

This clone was seen a few times. The CDR3 DNA is TGCGCCAGCAGCCGGGAGGCAGGCCGCTACGAGCAGTACTTC. Translating it yields CASSREAGRYEQYF. The genes are TRBV4-1 and TRBJ2-7, with D tentatively TRBD2 (6 bases). The CDR3 spans 14 residues. Germline V CDR1 and CDR2: MGHRA, YSYEKL. V lost 4 bases and J lost 3, with 13 bases in between.